This TCR beta chain was profiled in a study of blood T cell repertoires in COVID-19. Across the whole study: T cells, B-cell-depleted T cells, or PBMCs supplied cDNA or gDNA.

Source study methods: Reference gene primer amplification yielded estimated nucleated cell counts. Only in-frame clones appear in the TCRdb table, and some are missing; sequencing was by immunoSEQ multiplex PCR. D and trimming come from the DNA, and the V and J calls and clone size come from that table. The table shows under 150,000 clones, with roughly 88% occurring only once. Germline-derived CDR1 and CDR2 are MNHEY and SVGEGT. This CDR3 region has 11 residues. The table lists this clone with a count of one. The junction departs from germline at one end; a sequencing error may be responsible. The material sequenced was peripheral blood. This TCR was recovered from a woman aged 70-85 years who had recovered from COVID-19. The chain combines TRBV6-2 or TRBV6-3 with TRBJ2-7; the D gene is possibly TRBD1 (5 bases). CDR3 loop: CASSWNRHLSF. In DNA form, the CDR3 reads TGTGCCAGCAGTTGGAACAGGCACCTGAGCTTC.